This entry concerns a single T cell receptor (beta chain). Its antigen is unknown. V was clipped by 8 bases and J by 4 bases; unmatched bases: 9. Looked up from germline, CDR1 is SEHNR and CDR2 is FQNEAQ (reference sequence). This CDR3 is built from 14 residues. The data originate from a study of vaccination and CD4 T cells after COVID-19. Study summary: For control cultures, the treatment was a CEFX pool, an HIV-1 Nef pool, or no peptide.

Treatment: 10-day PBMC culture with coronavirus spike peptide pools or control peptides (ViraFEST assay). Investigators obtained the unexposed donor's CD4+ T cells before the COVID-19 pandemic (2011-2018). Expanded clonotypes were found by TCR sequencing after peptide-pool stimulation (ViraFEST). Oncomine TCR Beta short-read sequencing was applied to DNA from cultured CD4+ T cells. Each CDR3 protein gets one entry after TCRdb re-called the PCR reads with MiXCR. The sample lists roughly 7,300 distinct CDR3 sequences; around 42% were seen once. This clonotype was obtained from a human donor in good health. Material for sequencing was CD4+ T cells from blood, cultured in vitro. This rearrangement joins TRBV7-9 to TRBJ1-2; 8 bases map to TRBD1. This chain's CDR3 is CASETRTGLYGYTF. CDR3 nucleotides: TGTGCCAGCGAGACCCGGACAGGGCTCTATGGCTACACCTTC.